The sequence of this T cell receptor beta chain was determined in a study of patients and donors after allogeneic stem cell transplantation. Only one count was recorded for this clonotype. Via MiXCR, TCRdb re-called the RT-PCR reads, giving one row per CDR3 protein. This table holds approximately 170,000 distinct CDR3 sequences, approximately 31% found once. Trimming shortened V by 6 bases and J by 4 bases, and 16 bases separated the two germline ends. The CDR3 has 14 residues. The TCR sequence derives from a human donor who was either an allogeneic HSCT recipient or a stem cell or donor lymphocyte infusion donor (not recorded which). It is not recorded whose cells these are; they may come from a transplant donor. Sequenced: blood, either unsorted or a sorted T cell fraction (not recorded which). The V and J genes are TRBV12-3 or TRBV12-4 and TRBJ2-7; D gene uncertain. CDR3 residues: CASRGFAEGYEQYF. The CDR3 DNA is TGTGCCAGCAGAGGGTTCGCCGAAGGGTACGAGCAGTACTTC.